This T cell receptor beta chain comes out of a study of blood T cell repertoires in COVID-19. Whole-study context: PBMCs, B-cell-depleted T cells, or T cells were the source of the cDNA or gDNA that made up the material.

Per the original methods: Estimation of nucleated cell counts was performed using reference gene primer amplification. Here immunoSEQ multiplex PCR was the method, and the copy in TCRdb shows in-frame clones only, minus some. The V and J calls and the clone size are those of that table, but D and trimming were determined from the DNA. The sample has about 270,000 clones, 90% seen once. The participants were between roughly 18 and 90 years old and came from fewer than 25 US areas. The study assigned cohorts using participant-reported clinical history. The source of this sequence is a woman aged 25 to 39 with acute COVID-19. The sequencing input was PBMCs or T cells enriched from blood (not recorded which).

The CDR3 loop is CASRGRPSYNEQFF. CDR3 sequence (DNA): TGTGCCAGCAGAGGGAGACCCTCCTACAATGAGCAGTTCTTC. The rearrangement uses TRBV27 and TRBJ2-1, with D perhaps TRBD2 (5 bases). Germline values: CDR1 MNHEY, CDR2 SMNVEV (reference sequence). There are 14 residues in the CDR3. V lost 6 bases and J lost 0, with 9 bases in between.